The T cell receptor (beta chain) under discussion was sequenced for a study of blood T cell repertoires in COVID-19. Authors' analysis steps: By means of reference gene primer amplification, nucleated cell counts were estimated. Repertoires were generated with immunoSEQ multiplex PCR, while TCRdb's copy carries only in-frame clones and drops some. Clonal size and the V and J genes are those of that table, whereas D and trimming came from the DNA. The repertoire holds some 78,000 clones, with approximately 91% as singletons. Germline V gene lookup returns CDR1 MRHNA and CDR2 SNTAGT. Trimming left V 2 bases short and J 1 base short, with 9 bases between. The CDR3 has 15 amino acids.

Sequenced input: peripheral blood. This rearrangement joins TRBV6-4 to TRBJ1-3; tentatively, D is TRBD1 (5 bases). This sequence originates from a man aged 70-80 years with active or convalescent COVID-19. The CDR3 DNA reads TGTGCCAGCAGTGACAGGGGCCCTTCTGGAAACACCATATATTTT. It translates to CASSDRGPSGNTIYF.